The 21 T cell receptor beta chains in this list originate from one sample, sequenced in a study of T-cell reconstitution after alpha-beta-depleted transplantation in children (dated by TCRdb to 2016 to 2017). Library preparation employed PCR. These reads were obtained on an Illumina HiSeq 2500. TCR library preparation used molecular barcoding, with unique molecular identifiers applied to normalize quantification of the TCRbeta repertoire. TCRdb reprocessing: public reads trimmed at Q25 with fastp, clones called with MiXCR, in-frame beta chains kept. For every CDR3 protein sequence, its rows merge into one entry that carries the most common genes and DNA. The sample table records more than 200,000 distinct CDR3 sequences; approximately 15% of these occur just once. The ten most abundant clones make up about 45% of the sample. Interpreted using the paper, the treatment or condition label stands for: allogeneic hematopoietic cell transplantation with graft depleted of TCRalphabeta T cells and CD19 B cells.

The sequenced sample was PBMCs, mostly from graft donor cells, obtained 360 days after TCRalphabeta/CD19-depleted stem cell transplant. The receptors were gathered from a male patient aged 2 to 9 who had a stem cell transplant for acute lymphoblastic leukemia, so the T cells may come from the graft donor.

About this clonotype itself: The CDR3 does not close with the conserved phenylalanine or tryptophan, likely indicating a read error. The V gene is TRBV5-6, the J gene TRBJ2-1, with a possible D match to TRBD1 (5 bases). The CDR3 is 17 amino acids. From germline, CDR1 is SGHDT and CDR2 YYEEEE. Trimming pared 1 base from V and 8 bases from J, leaving 22 bases between. Written as DNA, the CDR3 is TGTGCCAGCAGCTTGCTATACCGGCCACAGGAAGGCTATGAGCAGTTCTAC. Translation: CASSLLYRPQEGYEQFY.

This clonotype was picked up a small number of times. The genes are TRBV5-5 and TRBJ2-1; the D gene is possibly TRBD2 (6 bases). The CDR3 has 15 amino acids. Germline CDR1 SGHKS, CDR2 YYEKEE (reference sequence). Trimming cost V 0 bases and J 6 bases, with 13 bases left between them. The CDR3 here is CASSLGVRGVNEQFF. Written as DNA, the CDR3 is TGTGCCAGCAGCTTGGGGGTGCGGGGTGTCAATGAGCAGTTCTTC.

This clonotype was observed a handful of times. The chain joins TRBV29-1 to TRBJ2-3; 9 nucleotides align to TRBD1. V gave up 7 bases and J gave up 5 bases; unmatched junction bases: 7. Looked up from germline, CDR1 is SQVTM and CDR2 is ANQGSEA. The CDR3 sequence is 13 residues long. CDR3 amino acids: CSARTGDGDTQYF. The CDR3 nucleotides read TGCAGCGCCCGGACAGGGGATGGAGATACGCAGTATTTT.

The J gene is TRBJ2-7, the V gene TRBV10-3, with TRBD1 matching 7 bases. The CDR3 runs to 17 residues. Germline V gives CDR1 ENHRY, CDR2 SYGVKD. The trim removed 2 bases at V and 3 bases at J, leaving 13 bases unmatched. The CDR3 here is CAISEGYRGRVIYEQYF. In DNA, the CDR3 is TGTGCCATCAGTGAGGGGTATAGGGGGCGCGTTATCTACGAGCAGTACTTC.

This chain joins TRBV15 and TRBJ2-1, with 13 bases matching TRBD2. CDR1 and CDR2 (germline): LNHNV, YYDKDF (reference sequence). Germline trimming cut 2 bases from V and 0 bases from J; bases unmatched to any gene: 13. This CDR3 has 21 amino acids. The CDR3 loop is CATSRYRTSGGHLSSYNEQFF. The CDR3 DNA reads as TGTGCCACCAGCAGATATAGGACTAGCGGGGGACATTTGAGCTCCTACAATGAGCAGTTCTTC.

The J gene is TRBJ1-2, the V gene TRBV7-2; D remains unclear. The germline V gene has CDR1 SGHTA and CDR2 FQGNSA. This CDR3 region has 15 residues. Deletions cut 2 bases from V and 2 bases from J, with 12 bases between. CDR3 in DNA: TGTGCCAGCAGCTTATATGCGACGGGGAACTATGGCTACACCTTC. It encodes CASSLYATGNYGYTF.

This clonotype was seen a handful of times. This sequence joins TRBV15 and TRBJ2-1; D is undetermined. The CDR3 loop spans 13 amino acids. Trimming cost V 3 bases and J 2 bases, with 5 bases left between them. Germline V gives CDR1 LNHNV, CDR2 YYDKDF (reference sequence). The CDR3, as DNA: TGTGCCACCAGCAGGGCGGCCTACAATGAGCAGTTCTTC. Translated, it gives CATSRAAYNEQFF.

In this sample, this clonotype turned up once. The J gene is TRBJ1-1, the V gene TRBV29-1, with a tentative D call TRBD1 (5 bases). The ends were cut back, 3 bases at V and 0 bases at J, with 11 bases in the middle. Germline V lookup: CDR1 SQVTM, CDR2 ANQGSEA. The CDR3 length is 14 residues. The chain's CDR3 is CSVDQTDLNTEAFF. As DNA, the CDR3 is TGCAGCGTTGATCAGACAGACTTGAACACTGAAGCTTTCTTT.

CDR3 residues: CAWRVGPQSLYEQYF. CDR3 in DNA: TGTGCCTGGAGGGTCGGGCCGCAATCCCTCTACGAGCAGTACTTC. The J gene is TRBJ2-7, the V gene TRBV30; D not resolved. The V end lost 3 bases, the J end lost 3 bases, and 18 bases lay between the germline ends. This CDR3 region has 15 residues. The germline V gene has CDR1 GTSNPN and CDR2 SVGIG (reference sequence).

A few counts support this clonotype. V is TRBV7-9 and J is TRBJ1-2; the match to TRBD1 covers 7 bases. Per the germline V gene, CDR1 is SEHNR and CDR2 is FQNEAQ (reference sequence). The CDR3 contains 13 residues. V shed 4 bases and J 8 bases; nucleotides not matched to a gene: 7. The CDR3 DNA reads as TGTGCCAGCAGCTCACAGGGGCAGGAAGGCTACACCTTC. Protein: CASSSQGQEGYTF.

Only a few counts were recorded for this clonotype. The rearrangement uses TRBV20-1 and TRBJ2-5; D gene uncertain. The V end was cut by 3 bases, the J end by 4 bases, with 12 bases between. Germline assignment: CDR1 DFQATT and CDR2 SNEGSKA (reference sequence). The CDR3 extends over 13 amino acids. For the CDR3, the DNA is TGCAGTGCTAGGTTTAGGGATAGAGAGACCCAGTACTTC. It translates to CSARFRDRETQYF.

The chain combines TRBV7-2 with TRBJ2-3; 8 bases align to TRBD2. After removal of 2 bases from V and 2 bases from J, the junction contained 3 bases not matched to a gene. The CDR3 has 15 residues. Germline CDR1 and CDR2: SGHTA and FQGNSA. The CDR3 DNA is TGTGCCAGCAGCTTATACGGGGGGGACACAGATACGCAGTATTTT. Protein: CASSLYGGDTDTQYF.

The chain employs TRBV7-2 and TRBJ2-3; 10 bases line up with TRBD2. The V segment lost 4 bases and the J segment 4 bases; nucleotides outside the gene matches: 2. The CDR3 spans 14 residues. Germline loops: CDR1 SGHTA, CDR2 FQGNSA. Here the CDR3 DNA reads TGTGCCAGCAGCTCGGGACTAGCGTCAGATACGCAGTATTTT. Protein product: CASSSGLASDTQYF.

There are a few counts of this clonotype. The chain couples TRBV3-1 to TRBJ2-1; the match to TRBD2 covers 12 bases. Germline assignment: CDR1 LGHDT and CDR2 YNNKEL (reference sequence). The CDR3 is made up of 20 amino acids. J gave up 3 bases and V 3 bases, and 15 bases lay outside the gene matches. CDR3 in amino acids: CASSHGGPSGGAIGYNEQFF. The CDR3 nucleotides are TGTGCCAGCAGCCACGGGGGACCTAGCGGGGGGGCCATCGGCTACAATGAGCAGTTCTTC.

This chain joins TRBV20-1 and TRBJ2-7, with TRBD2 matching 10 bases. The CDR3 runs to 14 residues. V lost 2 bases, J lost 1 base, and 2 bases stayed unmatched. Germline-derived CDR1 and CDR2 are DFQATT and SNEGSKA (reference sequence). The CDR3 region is CSARSGGGSYEQYF. For the CDR3, the DNA is TGCAGTGCTAGAAGCGGGGGGGGATCCTACGAGCAGTACTTC.

The chain employs TRBV7-9 and TRBJ2-1; D remains ambiguous. Germline V gene lookup returns CDR1 SEHNR and CDR2 FQNEAQ (reference sequence). The CDR3 is 15 residues long. V shed 5 bases and J shed 0 bases, with 11 bases lying between them. The CDR3, as DNA: TGTGCCAGCAGCATCACTCCCAGCTCCTACAATGAGCAGTTCTTC. Its translation: CASSITPSSYNEQFF. The complete variable domain, with remaining parts taken from reference TRBV7-9 and TRBJ2-1, reads DTGVSQNPRHKITKRGQNVTFRCDPISEHNRLYWYRQTLGQGPEFLTYFQNEAQLEKSRLLSDRFSAERPKGSFSTLEIQRTEQGDSAMYLCASSITPSSYNEQFFGPGTRLTVL.

This clonotype was counted between two and nine times. The chain links TRBV7-8 to TRBJ2-1, with D perhaps matching TRBD1 or TRBD2 (5 bases each). The V gene lost 2 bases and the J gene lost 4 bases, with 12 bases spanning the gap. The CDR3 consists of 15 residues. From germline, CDR1 is SGHVS and CDR2 FQNEAQ. CDR3 in DNA: TGTGCCAGCAGCTTAACCGGGGACCGTTACAATGAGCAGTTCTTC. This encodes CASSLTGDRYNEQFF.

The chain recombines TRBV27 with TRBJ2-7, with D unclear. V was shortened by 8 bases and J by 3 bases, with 5 bases between the two germline ends. This CDR3 spans 10 amino acids. CDR1 and CDR2 (germline): MNHEY, SMNVEV (reference sequence). The CDR3 DNA is TGTGCCAGCGGCTACTACGAGCAGTACTTC. Translated: CASGYYEQYF.

The chain recombines TRBV7-8 with TRBJ1-2, with 8 positions matching TRBD1. Germline CDR1 and CDR2: SGHVS and FQNEAQ. The CDR3 totals 16 residues. V shed 4 bases, J shed 4 bases, and the junction held 11 bases outside the gene matches. Here the CDR3 DNA reads TGTGCCAGCAGCTCCCAATTACAGGGGGAGTTCTATGGCTACACCTTC. Residues: CASSSQLQGEFYGYTF.

This clonotype came up many times. This sequence joins TRBV24-1 and TRBJ2-1, with 8 nucleotides matching TRBD2. Germline trimming cut 2 bases from V and 4 bases from J; bases unmatched to any gene: 3. Germline V CDR1 and CDR2: KGHDR, SFDVKD. The CDR3 length is 15 residues. CDR3 region: CATSDSAGGYNEQFF. Written as DNA, the CDR3 is TGTGCCACCAGTGATTCGGCGGGGGGTTACAATGAGCAGTTCTTC.

This clonotype was observed a handful of times. The genes are TRBV9 and TRBJ2-2, with D perhaps given as TRBD1 or TRBD2 (5 bases each). Trimming shortened V by 0 bases and J by 6 bases, and 12 bases separated the two germline ends. Germline V lookup: CDR1 SGDLS, CDR2 YYNGEE. The CDR3 runs to 15 residues. The CDR3 DNA is TGTGCCAGCAGCGTAGGATGGGGGATCGCCGGGGAGCTGTTTTTT. Its translation is CASSVGWGIAGELFF.